The rows below give T cell receptor beta chains drawn from one sample of a study of shared T cell receptors in the human thymus. This table comes from immunoSEQ multiplex PCR, and its TCRdb copy is limited to in-frame clones, with some not included. Of roughly 660,000 clones in the sample, around nine tenths are singletons; the top ten hold around 0.0099%. This sample also belongs to another study, concerning human thymus T cells.

The specimen was thymocytes. Receptors were obtained from a boy under two years old with a congenital heart defect. CDR3s include the opening cysteine and the closing phenylalanine or tryptophan. A D gene is named only where the DNA matches it firmly. Only some rows state a clone size, as once, few, many or a class for expanded clones.

size,J,length,V,D,CDR3,DNA
.,TRBJ2-7,12,TRBV6-1,.,CASRSQGYEQYF,TGTGCCAGCAGGTCACAGGGCTACGAGCAGTACTTC
.,TRBJ1-5,14,TRBV30,.,CAWSIGFLSKPQHF,TGTGCCTGGAGTATCGGGTTTCTATCAAAGCCCCAGCATTTT
.,TRBJ2-3,13,TRBV30,.,CAWSVLPYYTQYF,TGTGCCTGGAGTGTCTTACCCTACTATACGCAGTATTTT
.,TRBJ2-3,16,TRBV9,.,CASSPPWGRRTDTQYF,TGTGCCAGCAGCCCTCCCTGGGGCAGAAGAACAGATACGCAGTATTTT
.,TRBJ2-7,13,TRBV14,.,CASSPRGSYEQYF,TGTGCCAGCAGCCCCCGGGGCTCCTACGAGCAGTACTTC
few,TRBJ1-1,13,TRBV2,.,CASGGHLNTEAFF,TGTGCCAGCGGGGGACACCTGAACACTGAAGCTTTCTTT
.,TRBJ1-2,14,TRBV4-1,TRBD1,CASSHQDRDYGYTF,TGCGCCAGCAGCCACCAGGACAGGGACTATGGCTACACCTTC
.,TRBJ2-1,16,TRBV15,TRBD2,CATSRDKASGSRGQFF,TGTGCCACCAGCAGAGATAAGGCTAGCGGGAGCCGAGGGCAGTTCTTC
.,TRBJ2-7,18,TRBV28,TRBD1,CASSLSPKTGGSSYEQYF,TGTGCCAGCAGTTTATCTCCAAAAACAGGGGGAAGCTCCTACGAGCAGTACTTC
few,TRBJ2-1,18,TRBV11-3,TRBD2,CASSGKTSGRPTYNEQFF,TGTGCCAGCAGCGGGAAGACTAGCGGGAGGCCAACCTACAATGAGCAGTTCTTC
.,TRBJ2-1,15,TRBV11-2,TRBD2,CASSEREVIGNEQFF,TGTGCCAGCAGCGAGCGGGAGGTGATTGGGAATGAGCAGTTCTTC
.,TRBJ2-3,13,TRBV19,.,CASSAEDGDTQYF,TGTGCCAGCTCCGCCGAGGATGGAGATACGCAGTATTTT
.,TRBJ2-5,17,TRBV6-1,TRBD2,CASSERASGNLGETQYF,TGTGCCAGCAGTGAACGAGCTAGCGGGAATTTAGGGGAGACCCAGTACTTC
.,TRBJ2-3,19,TRBV5-4,TRBD2,CASSFPPLTSGSEVDTQYF,TGTGCCAGCAGCTTTCCCCCCTTGACTAGCGGGAGTGAGGTAGATACGCAGTATTTT
.,TRBJ2-3,15,TRBV18,.,CASSPSLGGTDTQYF,TGTGCCAGCTCACCAAGCCTAGGTGGCACAGATACGCAGTATTTT
once,TRBJ1-5,13,TRBV19,.,CASSMTENQPQHF,TGTGCCAGTAGTATGACAGAGAATCAGCCCCAGCATTTT
.,TRBJ2-2,20,TRBV4-1,TRBD2,CASSHPSLAGAFLDTGELFF,TGCGCCAGCAGCCACCCCTCGCTAGCGGGAGCCTTCCTGGACACCGGGGAGCTGTTTTTT
once,TRBJ2-2,19,TRBV4-3,.,CASSYEDRYPRRYTGELFF,TGCGCCAGCAGCTATGAGGACAGATATCCGAGAAGGTACACCGGGGAGCTGTTTTTT
.,TRBJ2-4,19,TRBV30,TRBD2,CAWGARLAGGLLAKNIQYF,TGTGCCTGGGGTGCCCGACTAGCGGGAGGCCTTCTAGCCAAAAACATTCAGTACTTC
once,TRBJ2-3,16,TRBV7-6,TRBD2,CASSLRLAGGTDTQYF,TGTGCCAGCAGCTTGAGACTAGCGGGAGGTACAGATACGCAGTATTTT
few,TRBJ2-5,12,TRBV9,.,CASSVGAETQYF,TGTGCCAGCAGCGTAGGGGCAGAGACCCAGTACTTC
.,TRBJ1-1,15,TRBV5-6,.,CASSVTGPVSREAFF,TGTGCCAGCAGCGTAACAGGGCCCGTGAGCCGAGAAGCTTTCTTT
.,TRBJ2-1,14,TRBV25-1,.,CASSDSRWLNEQFF,TGTGCCAGCAGTGACTCTAGATGGCTGAATGAGCAGTTCTTC
once,TRBJ2-7,14,TRBV30,TRBD1,CAWSGTGDTYEQYF,TGTGCCTGGAGTGGAACAGGGGATACCTACGAGCAGTACTTC
few,TRBJ2-7,17,TRBV4-3,TRBD2,CASSQDRVEREGGEQYF,TGCGCCAGCAGCCAAGATAGGGTCGAGCGGGAGGGGGGCGAGCAGTACTTC
.,TRBJ2-1,12,TRBV5-4,.,CASSYTSNEQFF,TGTGCCAGCAGCTACACTAGCAATGAGCAGTTCTTC
.,TRBJ2-1,13,TRBV11-2,TRBD2,CASSRPGGDEQFF,TGTGCCAGCAGTCGACCTGGGGGGGATGAGCAGTTCTTC
.,TRBJ1-4,13,TRBV19,.,CASIGGEDEKLFF,TGTGCCAGTATAGGAGGGGAGGATGAAAAACTGTTTTTT
.,TRBJ2-5,13,TRBV27,.,CATQFRGQETQYF,TGTGCCACCCAGTTCAGGGGACAAGAGACCCAGTACTTC
.,TRBJ2-2,17,TRBV30,TRBD2,CAWRGSGKVSNTGELFF,TGTGCCTGGAGAGGTAGCGGGAAGGTCTCGAACACCGGGGAGCTGTTTTTT
.,TRBJ2-7,15,TRBV6-5,TRBD1,CASSYGKDRPYEQYF,TGTGCCAGCAGTTACGGGAAGGACAGGCCCTACGAGCAGTACTTC
.,TRBJ1-2,15,TRBV7-8,TRBD1,CASSLYHGQDYGYTF,TGTGCCAGCAGCTTATATCACGGACAGGACTATGGCTACACCTTC
.,TRBJ1-1,14,TRBV4-3,.,CASSQDTVNTEAFF,TGCGCCAGCAGCCAAGATACAGTGAACACTGAAGCTTTCTTT
once,TRBJ1-1,13,TRBV7-2,.,CASTGGWNTEAFF,TGTGCCAGCACAGGAGGGTGGAACACTGAAGCTTTCTTT
.,TRBJ1-2,15,TRBV10-1,.,CASHFPTGLCYGYTF,TGCGCCAGCCATTTCCCCACAGGGTTATGCTATGGCTACACCTTC
.,TRBJ1-5,12,TRBV27,TRBD1,CASRGQNQPQHF,TGTGCCAGCAGGGGACAGAATCAGCCCCAGCATTTT
.,TRBJ2-1,13,TRBV4-1,.,CASSQDPRDEQFF,TGCGCCAGCAGCCAAGACCCCCGGGATGAGCAGTTCTTC
.,TRBJ1-2,12,TRBV14,.,CASSGQNYGYTF,TGTGCCAGCAGTGGGCAGAACTATGGCTACACCTTC
once,TRBJ2-5,15,TRBV19,.,CASSFRDSRIETQYF,TGTGCCAGTAGTTTCCGGGACTCCAGGATTGAGACCCAGTACTTC
.,TRBJ2-7,13,TRBV29-1,TRBD2,CSVRTSGSYEQYF,TGCAGCGTTAGGACTAGCGGGAGCTACGAGCAGTACTTC
.,TRBJ2-1,15,TRBV4-1,.,CASSQVEGPEDEQFF,TGCGCCAGCAGCCAAGTAGAGGGTCCCGAGGATGAGCAGTTCTTC
.,TRBJ2-5,17,TRBV4-3,TRBD2,CASSPHGRVRGQETQYF,TGCGCCAGCAGCCCCCATGGGAGGGTGCGGGGGCAAGAGACCCAGTACTTC
.,TRBJ2-7,16,TRBV27,TRBD1,CASSPVLTGLSYEQYF,TGTGCCAGCAGTCCCGTACTGACAGGGCTCTCCTACGAGCAGTACTTC
once,TRBJ1-4,14,TRBV4-2,.,CASTLGQTNEKLFF,TGTGCCAGCACTTTGGGGCAAACTAATGAAAAACTGTTTTTT
.,TRBJ1-2,17,TRBV6-1,TRBD1,CASSEDAWGQGITGYTF,TGTGCCAGCAGTGAAGACGCCTGGGGACAGGGGATTACCGGCTACACCTTC
.,TRBJ1-5,15,TRBV28,.,CASSLDNSPDQPQHF,TGTGCCAGCAGTTTGGACAATTCACCGGATCAGCCCCAGCATTTT
.,TRBJ2-1,15,TRBV30,.,CAWSVPMESDNEQFF,TGTGCCTGGAGTGTACCTATGGAGAGCGACAATGAGCAGTTCTTC
.,TRBJ2-7,16,TRBV5-6,TRBD1,CASSSSRTGGKYEQYF,TGTGCCAGCAGCTCTTCCCGGACAGGGGGTAAATACGAGCAGTACTTC